This T cell receptor beta chain was sequenced in a study of cytomegalovirus exposure and HLA in healthy donors. General study points: The analysis excluded some indistinguishable V segments, including TRBV6-2 and TRBV6-3. Confirmation in vitro established that three CMV-associated chains were specific for CMV antigens. TCR beta sequences reportedly predicted most subjects' HLA-A and HLA-B alleles accurately.

The table lists this clone with a count of one. What it recognizes is unknown. Primers: 60 Vbeta forward and 13 Jbeta reverse. Measured with immunoSEQ multiplex PCR; TCRdb has only the in-frame clones, and not every one. The sample records 95,000 to 100,000 clones, about 72% being singletons. Per germline, CDR1 DFQATT and CDR2 SNEGSKA (reference sequence). This CDR3 comprises 11 residues. V was pared by 6 bases and J by 6 bases, with 11 bases between. This chain connects TRBV20-1 to TRBJ1-2; D is possibly TRBD1 (6 bases). Sequencing used PBMCs. This sequence originates from a woman aged 55-70 years in good health and CMV-seropositive. Written as DNA, the CDR3 is TGCAGTGCGGACAGTGGGAATGGCTACACCTTC. Its protein product is CSADSGNGYTF.